This passage covers 27 T cell receptor beta chains from one sample sequenced in a study of T cell clones after liver transplantation. Measured with immunoSEQ multiplex PCR; TCRdb has only the in-frame clones, and not every one. The sample carries under 55,000 clones, about 86% recorded once. This sample comprised CD4+ T cells from blood, obtained 24 months after liver transplant. The receptors were sampled from a human patient who received a liver transplant. Part of the T cells may come from the graft donor.

The chain joins TRBV6-1 to TRBJ2-5; D perhaps matches TRBD1 (5 bases). Per germline, CDR1 MNHNS and CDR2 SASEGT. V lost 7 bases to trimming and J lost 2 bases, with 14 bases between them. The CDR3 extends over 14 amino acids. CDR3 bases: TGTGCCAGCAAGATAGGACATATTCAAGAGACCCAGTACTTC. It specifies CASKIGHIQETQYF.

This CDR3 is CASSLASNYGYTF. CDR3 nucleotides: TGTGCCAGCAGCTTGGCCAGTAACTATGGCTACACCTTC. The chain is built from TRBV7-9 and TRBJ1-2, with D hard to call. Trimming left V 3 bases short and J 1 base short, with 6 bases between. The germline gives CDR1 SEHNR, CDR2 FQNEAQ (reference sequence). The CDR3 loop spans 13 amino acids. Based on the CDR3 plus reference TRBV7-9 and TRBJ1-2, the full variable domain is DTGVSQNPRHKITKRGQNVTFRCDPISEHNRLYWYRQTLGQGPEFLTYFQNEAQLEKSRLLSDRFSAERPKGSFSTLEIQRTEQGDSAMYLCASSLASNYGYTFGSGTRLTVV.

The rearrangement joins TRBV7-9 to TRBJ2-1, with 9 nucleotides matching TRBD2. The germline CDR1 and CDR2 sequences are SEHNR and FQNEAQ (reference sequence). This CDR3 comprises 15 residues. Trimming at V came to 2 bases and at J to 12 bases, leaving 11 bases not matched to a gene. CDR3 in amino acids: CASSLKRGGREAQFF. The CDR3 bases are TGTGCCAGCAGCTTAAAAAGAGGCGGGAGGGAGGCGCAGTTCTTC.

The J gene is TRBJ1-4, the V gene TRBV15; D unclear. The CDR3 contains 14 residues. Trimming stripped 1 base from V and 0 bases from J, with 3 bases between. Germline V gives CDR1 LNHNV, CDR2 YYDKDF (reference sequence). CDR3 amino acids: CATSRGSTNEKLFF. Written as DNA, the CDR3 is TGTGCCACCAGCAGAGGGTCAACTAATGAAAAACTGTTTTTT.

The chain recombines TRBV5-6 with TRBJ1-1; D might be TRBD1 (5 bases). Trimming shortened V by 4 bases and J by 0 bases, and 19 bases separated the two germline ends. The length of the CDR3 is 17 residues. CDR1 is SGHDT, CDR2 YYEEEE, per germline. CDR3: CASSELGTATLNTEAFF. CDR3 bases: TGTGCCAGCAGCGAATTAGGGACCGCTACCTTGAACACTGAAGCTTTCTTT.

The table lists this clone with a few counts. The chain couples TRBV4-2 to TRBJ1-1, with a weak D call TRBD1 (5 bases). V was clipped by 7 bases and J by 0 bases, with 18 bases between them. Germline CDR1 is LGHNA and CDR2 is YNFKEQ. The CDR3 loop spans 16 amino acids. Here the CDR3 reads CASNLAVGPMNTEAFF. Written as DNA, the CDR3 is TGTGCCAGCAACCTGGCTGTGGGACCCATGAACACTGAAGCTTTCTTT.

V gene TRBV28 combines with J gene TRBJ1-6; D may be TRBD1 (5 bases). The CDR3 consists of 14 residues. Trimming stripped 5 bases from V and 10 bases from J, with 15 bases between. Germline V gene lookup returns CDR1 MDHEN and CDR2 SYDVKM. CDR3 nucleotides: TGTGCCAGCAGTGCAGCCGGGACGGGATCACCCCTCCACTTT. It translates to CASSAAGTGSPLHF. The whole variable domain, remainder taken from reference TRBV28 and TRBJ1-6, is DVKVTQSSRYLVKRTGEKVFLECVQDMDHENMFWYRQDPGLGLRLIYFSYDVKMKEKGDIPEGYSVSREKKERFSLILESASTNQTSMYLCASSAAGTGSPLHFGNGTRLTVT.

This clone was counted only a few times. The chain recombines TRBV5-4 with TRBJ2-5; 10 bases line up with TRBD2. V was clipped by 4 bases and J by 5 bases; unmatched bases: 11. The CDR3 is 16 amino acids. The V gene's germline CDR1 is SGHNT and CDR2 YYREEE (reference sequence). The CDR3 DNA is TGTGCCAGCAGCCTCAAGTCCAGCGGGGGGGCCGAGACCCAGTACTTC. Its translation: CASSLKSSGGAETQYF.

Only a few counts were recorded for this clone. The chain joins TRBV5-6 to TRBJ1-1; D unclear. Germline assignment: CDR1 SGHDT and CDR2 YYEEEE. V lost 1 base to trimming and J lost 0 bases, with 4 bases between them. This CDR3 region has 13 residues. As DNA, the CDR3 is TGTGCCAGCAGCTTGACATTGAACACTGAAGCTTTCTTT. Translated, it gives CASSLTLNTEAFF.

The chain has TRBV14 and TRBJ1-2; 9 bases are shared with TRBD1. CDR1 SGHDN and CDR2 FVKESK come from the germline V gene. J gave up 6 bases and V 1 base, and 9 bases lay outside the gene matches. The CDR3 has 16 amino acids. The CDR3 sequence: CASSQGGTGILNGYTF. In nucleotides, the CDR3 is TGTGCCAGCAGCCAAGGAGGGACAGGGATACTCAATGGCTACACCTTC.

The rearrangement uses TRBV10-3 and TRBJ1-2; D gene uncertain. In germline, CDR1 is ENHRY, CDR2 SYGVKD. The germline V and J ends were trimmed by 7 bases and 5 bases, with 14 bases remaining between them. This CDR3 comprises 13 residues. This chain's CDR3 is CAINIDSSYGYTF. As DNA, the CDR3 is TGTGCCATCAACATCGATAGCAGTTATGGCTACACCTTC.

Worth noting for this clone: At the DNA level, this CDR3 is encoded by other sequences in the same sample as well. V is TRBV6-1 and J is TRBJ2-5; no clear D. V dropped 4 bases and J dropped 1 base, with 7 bases sitting between them. Germline V gene data show CDR1 as MNHNS and CDR2 as SASEGT. The CDR3 contains 13 residues. CDR3: CASSGGSQETQYF. Written as DNA, the CDR3 is TGTGCCAGCAGTGGTGGAAGCCAAGAGACCCAGTACTTC.

This chain connects TRBV4-1 to TRBJ2-3; TRBD2 might be the D (6 bases). Germline CDR1 reads MGHRA; CDR2 reads YSYEKL. The germline V and J ends were trimmed by 1 base and 1 base, with 21 bases remaining between them. This CDR3 is 19 amino acids long. CDR3 sequence (DNA): TGCGCCAGCAGCCAAGGGCCCGGGCGGGGCGTACCTCGCACAGATACGCAGTATTTT. It encodes CASSQGPGRGVPRTDTQYF.

This rearrangement joins TRBV9 to TRBJ1-1; D perhaps matches TRBD1 (5 bases). The germline gives CDR1 SGDLS, CDR2 YYNGEE. This CDR3 is 15 amino acids long. Trimming took off 0 bases at V and 0 bases at J, with 9 bases between the two ends. CDR3 DNA sequence: TGTGCCAGCAGCGTAGTTAGGGGAATGAACACTGAAGCTTTCTTT. It specifies CASSVVRGMNTEAFF. Complete variable domain (other parts from reference TRBV9 and TRBJ1-1): DSGVTQTPKHLITATGQRVTLRCSPRSGDLSVYWYQQSLDQGLQFLIQYYNGEERAKGNILERFSAQQFPDLHSELNLSSLELGDSALYFCASSVVRGMNTEAFFGQGTRLTVV.

This clone was detected only once. The chain links TRBV4-2 to TRBJ1-6; D is unresolved. CDR1 LGHNA and CDR2 YNFKEQ come from the germline V gene. The length of the CDR3 is 13 residues. V shed 1 base and J shed 10 bases, with 8 bases lying between them. The DNA of the CDR3 is TGTGCCAGCAGCCAAGGGGAGGGCTCACCCCTCCACTTT. Translation: CASSQGEGSPLHF.

CDR3 amino acids: CASSSSPTSGSYNEQFF. CDR3 bases: TGTGCCAGCAGCTCTTCCCCGACTAGCGGGAGCTACAATGAGCAGTTCTTC. The genes are TRBV11-3 and TRBJ2-1; TRBD2 agrees at 12 bases. The CDR3 totals 17 residues. The germline V gene encodes CDR1 SGHNT and CDR2 YENEEA. The V gene end was trimmed by 4 bases and the J gene end by 3 bases; junction bases not matched to a gene: 7.

The rearrangement links TRBV27 to TRBJ1-6; the D is unclear. The V end lost 3 bases, the J end lost 9 bases, and 12 bases lay between the germline ends. CDR3 length: 14 residues. Germline V gene data show CDR1 as MNHEY and CDR2 as SMNVEV (reference sequence). The CDR3: CASSLGSATSPLHF. The CDR3 DNA reads TGTGCCAGCAGTTTGGGATCCGCCACTTCACCCCTCCACTTT.

The DNA for the CDR3 is TGTGCCAGCAGCCCCGAGACTAGCCGGGGGGAGACCCAGTACTTC. It codes for CASSPETSRGETQYF. The V call is TRBV4-2, the J call TRBJ2-5; 7 bases are a match to TRBD2. This CDR3 comprises 15 residues. Germline loops: CDR1 LGHNA, CDR2 YNFKEQ. V lost 4 bases, J lost 5 bases, and 10 bases stayed unmatched.

J is TRBJ2-7 and V is TRBV5-1; 12 bases align to TRBD1. V dropped 2 bases and J dropped 4; count of bases not matched to a gene: 4. Germline CDR1 and CDR2: SGHRS and YFSETQ. This CDR3 has 15 amino acids. The CDR3 sequence: CASSLTGQGAYEQYF. CDR3 nucleotide sequence: TGCGCCAGCAGCTTAACGGGACAGGGGGCATACGAGCAGTACTTC.

This chain connects TRBV5-5 to TRBJ1-4; TRBD1 matches 8 bases. V shed 2 bases and J 7 bases; nucleotides not matched to a gene: 7. This CDR3 has 15 amino acids. Germline CDR1 reads SGHKS; CDR2 reads YYEKEE (reference sequence). CDR3 sequence: CASSLGSGTGEKLFF. In nucleotides, the CDR3 is TGTGCCAGCAGCTTAGGGTCCGGGACAGGTGAAAAACTGTTTTTT.

The chain is built from TRBV6-5 and TRBJ2-7; the D call may be TRBD1 or TRBD2 (5 bases each). The CDR3 is 13 residues long. Trimming cost V 6 bases and J 6 bases, with 15 bases left between them. Germline-derived CDR1 and CDR2 are MNHEY and SVGAGI. DNA for the CDR3: TGTGCCAGCAGCCCCGGGACGGCGCGCGAGCAGTACTTC. Amino acid sequence: CASSPGTAREQYF.

The chain employs TRBV19 and TRBJ2-1; D gene ambiguous. V lost 3 bases and J lost 8, with 14 bases in between. This CDR3 has 14 residues. The germline gives CDR1 LNHDA, CDR2 SQIVND (reference sequence). The CDR3 is CASSMRQGRDEQFF. CDR3 nucleotide sequence: TGTGCCAGTAGTATGCGACAAGGCCGAGATGAGCAGTTCTTC.

The CDR3 spells CASSSLNSGNTIYF. CDR3 nucleotide sequence: TGTGCCAGTTCGTCGCTGAACTCTGGAAACACCATATATTTT. The chain has TRBV6-5 and TRBJ1-3; unclear D gene. The CDR3 is made up of 14 amino acids. Germline CDR1 is MNHEY and CDR2 is SVGAGI. The V end lost 9 bases, the J end lost 0 bases, and 12 bases lay between the germline ends.

V is TRBV27 and J is TRBJ1-4; D gene uncertain. The length of the CDR3 is 14 residues. The V gene's germline CDR1 is MNHEY and CDR2 SMNVEV (reference sequence). V lost 2 bases, J lost 7 bases, and 11 bases lay in between. The CDR3 protein is CASSLLSNGEKLFF. Written as DNA, the CDR3 is TGTGCCAGCAGTTTACTCTCAAACGGTGAAAAACTGTTTTTT.

The rearrangement links TRBV19 to TRBJ2-2; D gene ambiguous. V was trimmed by 7 bases and J by 2 bases, leaving 11 bases between them. The CDR3 extends over 14 amino acids. Looked up from germline, CDR1 is LNHDA and CDR2 is SQIVND (reference sequence). CDR3: CASTPERNTGELFF. CDR3 nucleotides: TGTGCCAGTACCCCGGAACGAAACACCGGGGAGCTGTTTTTT. Full variable domain (outside the CDR3, taken from reference TRBV19 and TRBJ2-2): DGGITQSPKYLFRKEGQNVTLSCEQNLNHDAMYWYRQDPGQGLRLIYYSQIVNDFQKGDIAEGYSVSREKKESFPLTVTSAQKNPTAFYLCASTPERNTGELFFGEGSRLTVL.

The rearrangement joins TRBV7-3 to TRBJ2-3; D remains ambiguous. Trimming took off 3 bases at V and 1 base at J, with 8 bases between the two ends. The CDR3 is 14 amino acids. Germline CDR1 and CDR2: SGHTA and FQGTGA. CDR3 amino acids: CASSFSSRTDTQYF. CDR3 sequence (DNA): TGTGCCAGCAGCTTTTCCAGCCGCACAGATACGCAGTATTTT.

The CDR3 nucleotides are TGTGCCTCATGGACCTTAAACACCATATATTTT. Protein product: CASWTLNTIYF. This chain joins TRBV30 and TRBJ1-3; D ambiguous. The CDR3 runs to 11 residues. Looked up from germline, CDR1 is GTSNPN and CDR2 is SVGIG (reference sequence). Trimming stripped 7 bases from V and 6 bases from J, with 10 bases between.